The 4 T cell receptor beta chains presented below share a single source sample, sequenced in a study of blood T cells in healthy people across ages. A second 7 to 11 cycle PCR used barcoded and J-beta primers. MiXCR was run by TCRdb on the 5' RACE reads, yielding one entry per CDR3 protein. The table includes roughly 1,700,000 distinct CDR3 sequences, about 28% detected once. Material for sequencing was blood. Receptors were obtained from a woman aged 30 to 39 in good health.

V is TRBV5-1 and J is TRBJ1-3; no clear D gene. V lost 4 bases, J lost 0 bases, and 14 bases lay in between. This CDR3 region has 16 residues. The V gene's germline CDR1 is SGHRS and CDR2 YFSETQ. In nucleotides, the CDR3 is TGCGCCAGCAGCCTCATGGCACGTAACTCTGGAAACACCATATATTTT. Translated: CASSLMARNSGNTIYF.

The table lists this clonotype with many counts. The CDR3 reads CASSLNPYEQYF. CDR3 sequence (DNA): TGTGCCAGCAGCCTAAACCCCTACGAGCAGTACTTC. The gene calls are TRBV7-6 and TRBJ2-7; D call uncertain. The CDR3 consists of 12 residues. Trimming took 5 bases from V and 2 from J, leaving 7 bases between them. From germline, CDR1 is SGHVS and CDR2 FNYEAQ.

The sample holds a few counts of this clonotype. The chain couples TRBV20-1 to TRBJ2-3; the D gene is possibly TRBD2 (6 bases). Germline V gives CDR1 DFQATT, CDR2 SNEGSKA (reference sequence). V lost 3 bases and J lost 1, with 8 bases in between. The CDR3 runs 13 residues. This chain's CDR3 is CSASRGGTDTQYF. CDR3 nucleotide sequence: TGCAGTGCTAGCCGCGGGGGCACAGATACGCAGTATTTT.

This clonotype was found once. The gene calls are TRBV18 and TRBJ2-7, with 12 bases matching TRBD2. CDR3 length equals 16 residues. Germline V gene lookup returns CDR1 KGHSH and CDR2 LQKENI. Germline trimming cut 1 base from V and 0 bases from J; bases unmatched to any gene: 1. The CDR3 sequence: CASSPQGLAGSYEQYF. CDR3 DNA: TGTGCCAGCTCACCACAGGGACTAGCGGGCTCCTACGAGCAGTACTTC.